This T cell receptor beta chain was sequenced in a study of Tregs in tolerant kidney transplant recipients. Repertoires were generated with immunoSEQ multiplex PCR, while TCRdb's copy carries only in-frame clones and drops some. The sample lists around 120,000 clones, roughly 92% occurring once. The clonotype was recovered from a human donor in good health. Sequenced input: CD4+ T cells from blood.

DNA for the CDR3: TGTGCCAGCAGCGTCGACTCCGGGGAGCTGTTTTTT. This gives the protein CASSVDSGELFF. The rearrangement joins TRBV9 to TRBJ2-2; D remains ambiguous. The V gene's germline CDR1 is SGDLS and CDR2 YYNGEE. V lost 2 bases to trimming and J lost 6 bases, with 5 bases between them. CDR3 length: 12 residues.